This T cell receptor beta chain stems from a study of shared clonotypes between healthy human individuals. Regarding the study as a whole: Some naive CD4 clonotypes, around 5%, turned up in common across four donors.

Naive CD8 cells lacked CD45RO, underwent positive selection for CCR7 and left out terminally differentiated effector memory CD45RA+ cells. The V end lost 5 bases, the J end lost 4 bases, and 11 bases lay between the germline ends. The CDR3 is made up of 13 amino acids. Germline CDR1 is LGHNA and CDR2 is YSLEER. Concerning this clone: Its cognate antigen is unknown.

Each subset's genomic DNA was split evenly across several immunoSEQ plates. The table came from immunoSEQ multiplex PCR; TCRdb's copy has only in-frame clones and leaves some out. The sample carries 2 million or so clones, less than 95% recorded once. This rearrangement joins TRBV4-3 to TRBJ1-1; D call uncertain. The source of this sequence is a man aged 18-30 years in good health. Sequencing was done on a sample of naive CD8+ T cells sorted from blood. The CDR3 nucleotides read TGCGCCAGCAGCGATCGGCTATCCACTGAAGCTTTCTTT. Amino acid sequence: CASSDRLSTEAFF.